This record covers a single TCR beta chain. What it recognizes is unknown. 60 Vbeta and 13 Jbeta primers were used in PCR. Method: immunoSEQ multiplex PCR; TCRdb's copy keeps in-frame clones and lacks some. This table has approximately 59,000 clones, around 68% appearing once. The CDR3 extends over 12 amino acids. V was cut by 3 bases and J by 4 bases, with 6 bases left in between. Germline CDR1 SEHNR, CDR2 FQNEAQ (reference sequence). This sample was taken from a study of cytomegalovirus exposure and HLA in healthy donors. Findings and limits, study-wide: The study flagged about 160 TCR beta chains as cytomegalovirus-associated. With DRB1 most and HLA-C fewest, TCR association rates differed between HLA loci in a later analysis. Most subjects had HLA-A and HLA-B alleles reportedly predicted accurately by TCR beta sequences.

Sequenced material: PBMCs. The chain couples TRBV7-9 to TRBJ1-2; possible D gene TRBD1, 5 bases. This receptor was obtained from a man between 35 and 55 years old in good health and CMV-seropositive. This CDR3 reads CASSFDSYGYTF. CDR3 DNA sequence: TGTGCCAGCAGCTTTGACAGCTATGGCTACACCTTC.